The TCR beta chain described here comes from a study of blood T cell repertoires in COVID-19 (dated by TCRdb to the early 2020s). Some background on the complete study: Collaborator samples came from the United States, Italy and Spain and covered acute and convalescent phases of COVID-19. The material from the prospective study consisted of cDNA or gDNA derived from T cells, B-cell-depleted T cells, or PBMCs. Deeply sampled blood TCRbeta repertoires from subjects exposed to, actively infected with, or recovered from COVID-19 were included in the dataset. The repertoires were released in a freely available public database intended as a resource for research on the immune response to SARS-CoV-2. The samples were drawn from two sources: the first 160 participants of the ongoing ImmuneRACE study, and over 950 subjects contributed by 6 global collaborators. A de-identified subject ID, COVID-19 status, age in years and sex were almost always included in the sample metadata. Where available, HLA class I and class II types were taken from metadata supplied by the sample provider and were not determined by assay-based typing. General findings and caveats noted by the study authors: How much clinical and demographic metadata was included differed by source and by participant, and the metadata was provided uncurated.

Each collaborating institution followed its own protocols to collect whole blood in K2EDTA tubes. For TCRbeta analysis, collaborators shipped samples as frozen whole blood, isolated PBMCs, or DNA extracted from either of those sample types. On this clone: Its antigen remains undetermined. No clone much larger than this one lies a single base away; base qualities are absent.

The germline V and J ends show losses of 2 bases and 1 base respectively, and no gene match explains 6 bases of the junction. CDR1 and CDR2, looked up from the germline V gene, are MNHEY and SVGEGT. From cysteine to phenylalanine, the CDR3 is 16 amino acids long. The entry retains the CDR3 DNA only, 48 bases that are in frame from base 1. TCRbeta CDR3 regions were amplified from genomic DNA using the immunoSEQ Assay, a bias-controlled multiplex PCR. The study's processing was this. Nucleated cell counts per sample were estimated from amplification of reference gene primers within the assay. To quantify the absolute abundance of each unique TCRbeta CDR3 rearrangement, sequence reads were collapsed and filtered. Productive Simpson clonality was computed per sample as the square root of Simpson's diversity index over productive rearrangements. TCRdb obtained this table from immuneACCESS and retained in-frame rearrangements with V and J assigned. These tables miss some clones; where compared with another copy, unresolved V genes account for less than half of the shortfall, and the remainder is unexplained. The D gene and trimming were derived from the DNA, and the V and J assignments and clone size from that table. Counted in this sample were approximately 74,000 clones; just under 80% of them appeared once. More than 45% of the sample goes to the ten largest clones.

Sequencing was carried out using peripheral blood. The origin of this receptor is a human donor in a cohort sampled during active COVID-19. This sequence uses TRBV6-2 or TRBV6-3 and TRBJ2-7, and 9 bases in between align with TRBD2. The CDR3 reads CASSYALAGLSYEQYF. The DNA reads as follows: TGTGCCAGCAGTTACGCCCTAGCGGGGCTATCCTACGAGCAGTACTTC.